The sequence of this T cell receptor (beta chain) was determined in a study of regulatory T cells in long-lasting Graves disease (dated by TCRdb to the early 2020s). About the investigation overall: To count as having persistent Graves' disease, a patient had to have received antithyroid drug treatment for over 5 years with TSH receptor autoantibodies remaining persistently positive. On average, persistent Graves' disease patients in the clinical cohort had been on antithyroid drugs for approximately ten years. A total of some 35 samples underwent TCR sequencing, from about 13 patients with persistent Graves' disease and approximately 20 patients with newly diagnosed Graves' disease. Peripheral blood TCR sequencing and RNA sequencing compared persistent Graves' disease patients with newly diagnosed Graves' disease patients. The study was conducted in China and was registered as a clinical trial. Study-wide findings and limitations: TRBV28, TRBJ1-2 and TRBJ2-5 were preferentially used in persistent disease, while TRBV20-1 and TRBJ2-1 were favored in newly diagnosed disease. The authors noted that the small sample size was a limitation that may lower accuracy. Only peripheral blood was studied, because thyroid tissue, the primary lesion, was inaccessible. Sequencing and analysis were restricted to the TCR beta chain. Compared with newly diagnosed patients, persistent Graves' disease patients had lower TCR Shannon entropy and fewer highly expanded clones, which suggests clonal expansion. Patients with persistent disease shared more public clonotypes (about 2,900) than newly diagnosed patients did (approximately 990).

Receptor libraries were prepared by multiplex PCR. Sequencing relied on an Illumina HiSeq 4000. TCR beta libraries were built with iRepertoire HTBI primers and Arm-PCR amplification of CDR3 regions. Gel purification was performed on PCR products prior to sequencing. On the study's bioinformatics: Gene usage analysis of CDR3 amino acid clonotypes relied on the approximately 60 TRBV and 13 to 15 TRBJ segments identified across samples. COPE and FqMerger were used to merge filtered high-quality paired reads into contigs. BLAST was used to align contigs to IMGT TRBV, TRBD and TRBJ reference genes, and CDR3 was defined according to IMGT. Clonotypes above 0.1% frequency were classified as highly expanded clones. Repertoire diversity was measured by Shannon entropy, and V-J evenness by the Gini coefficient. A clonotype found in more than one individual was treated as public. In-frame beta chains were kept once TCRdb had trimmed the public reads at Q25 with fastp and called clones with MiXCR. Records with the same CDR3 protein are collapsed into one entry carrying the most frequent genes and DNA. The V and J calls and clone size are TCRdb's, not the authors'. The sample table records around 450,000 distinct CDR3 sequences; about a fifth of these occur just once. The ten top clones hold roughly 7% of the sample.

The time point label corresponds to: persistent/refractory GD, antithyroid drugs over 5 years with positive TRAb. For both TCR sequencing and RNA sequencing, RNA was extracted from PBMCs in TRIzol. The diagnosis of Graves' disease was made according to American Thyroid Association guidelines. The patients came from an endocrinology department in Xi'an, China. Each patient gave about 10 milliliters of peripheral blood, collected in an EDTA anticoagulant tube. Ficoll Paque Plus density gradient separation was used to isolate PBMCs, and no further T cell sorting was performed. An Agilent 2100 Bioanalyzer and agarose gel were used to check RNA quality, and a NanoDrop 2000 was used to measure RNA concentration. The CDR3, cysteine through phenylalanine, is 13 amino acids long. Only the CDR3 DNA is retained, 39 bases long and in frame from the first base. The germline V gene (reference sequence) supplies CDR1 DFQATT and CDR2 SNEGSKA. Trimming at the junction amounts to 6 bases on V and 2 bases on J, and the germline ends lie 14 bases apart.

About this clonotype: Its antigen specificity is not known. Base-call qualities are not available, and no considerably larger clone is one nucleotide away.

The source of this sequence is a female donor with Graves disease. This sequence uses TRBV20-1 and TRBJ2-7, and TRBD1 may be the D gene, going by 5 matching bases. The sample here was peripheral blood mononuclear cells (PBMCs), taken when the disease was refractory, from a patient treated with antithyroid drugs. The CDR3 here reads CSAPDRLTYEQYF. The nucleotide sequence reads TGCAGTGCCCCCGACAGATTGACCTACGAGCAGTACTTC.